This record concerns one TCR beta chain sequence. This record comes from a study of CD8 T cells in Susac syndrome. An amount of RNA that ranged from about 0.45 to 1 ug was reverse transcribed with random hexamers. TCRdb independently ran MiXCR on the immunoSEQ multiplex PCR reads; one entry per CDR3 protein. The table records about 120,000 distinct CDR3 sequences, roughly 94% of them present only once. The germline gives CDR1 LNHDA, CDR2 SQIVND (reference sequence). V dropped 3 bases and J dropped 0 bases, with 9 bases sitting between them. The CDR3 runs 15 residues. J is TRBJ2-4 and V is TRBV19; D not resolved. The clonotype comes from a human donor in good health. Material for sequencing was CD4+ T cells from PBMCs. The CDR3 sequence is CASSMAGLAKNIQYF. For the CDR3, the DNA is TGTGCCAGTAGTATGGCAGGCCTAGCCAAAAACATTCAGTACTTC.